This T cell receptor (beta chain) is from a study of tumor-infiltrating lymphocytes in primary liver carcinoma. This clonotype was counted a single time. In this CDR3 the conserved last residue, phenylalanine or tryptophan, is missing, so a read error is likely. Both blood RNA, taken from unsorted whole blood, and germline DNA were extracted. The researchers produced TCR beta cDNA from 500 ng total RNA with a constant-region primer. Nested multiplex PCR, run for three rounds with slightly modified ARM-PCR, yielded TCR beta libraries. TCRdb passed the multiplex PCR reads through MiXCR, listing each CDR3 protein once. The sample lists 150,000 to 200,000 distinct CDR3 sequences; approximately 64% were seen once. This TCR was sampled from a woman aged 55 to 70 with primary liver carcinoma and hepatitis B virus infection. The sample consisted of peripheral blood.

The chain's CDR3 is CVSSGRQGTYTI. The CDR3 DNA reads as TGTGTCAGCAGTGGCCGACAGGGGACCTACACCATC. V usage is TRBV6-4 and J usage is TRBJ1-2; 8 bases match TRBD1. The V gene's germline CDR1 is MRHNA and CDR2 SNTAGT. CDR3 length: 12 amino acids.